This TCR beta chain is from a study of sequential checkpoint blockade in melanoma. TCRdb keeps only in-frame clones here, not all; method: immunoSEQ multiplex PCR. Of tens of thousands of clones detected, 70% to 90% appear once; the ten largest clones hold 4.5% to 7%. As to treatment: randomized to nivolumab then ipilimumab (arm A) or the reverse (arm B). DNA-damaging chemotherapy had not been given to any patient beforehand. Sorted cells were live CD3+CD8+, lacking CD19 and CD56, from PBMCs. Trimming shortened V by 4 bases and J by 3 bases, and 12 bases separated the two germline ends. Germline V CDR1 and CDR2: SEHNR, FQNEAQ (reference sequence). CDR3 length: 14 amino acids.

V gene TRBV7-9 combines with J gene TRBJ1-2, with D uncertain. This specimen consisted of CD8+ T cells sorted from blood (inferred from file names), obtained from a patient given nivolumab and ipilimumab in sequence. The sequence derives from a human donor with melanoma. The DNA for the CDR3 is TGTGCCAGCAGCTCAACAGAGACCCACTATGGCTACACCTTC. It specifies CASSSTETHYGYTF.